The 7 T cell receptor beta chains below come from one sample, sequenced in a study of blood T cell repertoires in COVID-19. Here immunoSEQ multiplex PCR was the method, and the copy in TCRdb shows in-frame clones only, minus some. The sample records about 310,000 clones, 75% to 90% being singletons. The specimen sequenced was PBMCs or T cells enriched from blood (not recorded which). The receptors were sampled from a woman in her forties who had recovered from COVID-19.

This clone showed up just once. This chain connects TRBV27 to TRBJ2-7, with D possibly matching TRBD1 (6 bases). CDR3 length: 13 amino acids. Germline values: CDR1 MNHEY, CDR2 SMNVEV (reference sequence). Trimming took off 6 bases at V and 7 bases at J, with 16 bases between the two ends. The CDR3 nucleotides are TGTGCCAGCAGCTGGGGGCCGGGCTGGGAGCAGTACTTC. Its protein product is CASSWGPGWEQYF.

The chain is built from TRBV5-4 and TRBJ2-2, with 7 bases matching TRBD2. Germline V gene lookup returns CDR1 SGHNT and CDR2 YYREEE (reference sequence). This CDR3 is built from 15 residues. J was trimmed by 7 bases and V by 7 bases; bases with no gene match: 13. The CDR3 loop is CASGMAGGRNGELFF. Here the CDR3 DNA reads TGTGCCAGCGGCATGGCGGGCGGGAGAAACGGGGAGCTGTTTTTT.

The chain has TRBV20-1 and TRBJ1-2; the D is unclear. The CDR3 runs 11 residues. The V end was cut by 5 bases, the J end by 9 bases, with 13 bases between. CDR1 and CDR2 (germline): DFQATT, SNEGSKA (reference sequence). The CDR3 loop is CSAETGSRYTF. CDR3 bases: TGCAGTGCTGAGACGGGGAGCCGCTACACCTTC.

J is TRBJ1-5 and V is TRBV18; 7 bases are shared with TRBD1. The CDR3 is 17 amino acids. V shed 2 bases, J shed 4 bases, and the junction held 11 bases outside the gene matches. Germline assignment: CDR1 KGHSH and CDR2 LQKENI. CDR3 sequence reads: CASSPGSGGMGNQPQHF. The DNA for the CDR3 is TGTGCCAGCTCACCAGGGTCAGGGGGGATGGGGAATCAGCCCCAGCATTTT.

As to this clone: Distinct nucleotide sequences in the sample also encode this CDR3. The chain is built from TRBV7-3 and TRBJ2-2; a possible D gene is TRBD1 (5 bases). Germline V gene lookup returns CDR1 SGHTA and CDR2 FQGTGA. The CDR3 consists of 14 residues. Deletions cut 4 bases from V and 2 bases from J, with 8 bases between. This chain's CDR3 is CASSSDRNTGELFF. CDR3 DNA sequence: TGTGCCAGCAGCTCTGACAGAAACACCGGGGAGCTGTTTTTT.

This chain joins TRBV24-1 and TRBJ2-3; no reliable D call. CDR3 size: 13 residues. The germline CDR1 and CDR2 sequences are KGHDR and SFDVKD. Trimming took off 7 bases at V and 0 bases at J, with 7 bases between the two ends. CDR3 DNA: TGTGCCACCAGCGGTTCTAGCACAGATACGCAGTATTTT. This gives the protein CATSGSSTDTQYF.

The CDR3, as DNA: TGTGCCAGCACCCTCCAGGGGAACACTGAAGCTTTCTTT. Its protein product is CASTLQGNTEAFF. V is TRBV7-9 and J is TRBJ1-1, with a weak D call TRBD1 (5 bases). Trimming removed 7 bases from V and 1 base from J, with 10 bases in between. Germline CDR1 and CDR2: SEHNR and FQNEAQ (reference sequence). The CDR3 has 13 amino acids. Full variable domain (outside the CDR3, taken from reference TRBV7-9 and TRBJ1-1): DTGVSQNPRHKITKRGQNVTFRCDPISEHNRLYWYRQTLGQGPEFLTYFQNEAQLEKSRLLSDRFSAERPKGSFSTLEIQRTEQGDSAMYLCASTLQGNTEAFFGQGTRLTVV.